Following are 8 T cell receptor beta chains from one sample sequenced in a study of tumor-infiltrating lymphocytes in primary liver carcinoma. The study co-extracted DNA and RNA from 20-30 mg of unsorted bulk tissue. Priming with a constant-region primer yielded TCR beta cDNA from 400 to 550 ng total RNA. Slightly modified ARM-PCR, run as three nested multiplex PCR rounds, produced the TCR beta libraries. PCR rounds one and two used TRBV1-TRBV30 forward primers with a C-beta reverse primer for about 11 cycles each. One entry per CDR3 protein results from TCRdb running MiXCR on the multiplex PCR reads. The repertoire holds about 130,000 distinct CDR3 sequences, with 60% to 75% as singletons. The sample was liver tumor tissue from sampling region 3. As for subset: tumor region T3, left-lateral pole. The receptors derive from a woman aged 55-75 years with primary liver carcinoma and hepatitis B virus infection.

Turning to this clonotype: One end of the junction does not line up with germline, which may come from a read error. The V gene is TRBV20-1, the J gene TRBJ2-1, with TRBD2 as a possible D gene (5 bases). The CDR3 is 11 amino acids. CDR1 DFQATT and CDR2 SNEGSKA come from the germline V gene (reference sequence). The DNA for the CDR3 is TGCAATGCTGTATCGGGAAATGAGCAGTTCTTC. The encoded protein is CNAVSGNEQFF.

For this clonotype: At one boundary the junction diverges from the germline segment, which might be a read error. The chain employs TRBV11-2 and TRBJ2-1, with D unclear. This CDR3 is 17 amino acids long. Germline V gene sequence: CDR1 SGHAT, CDR2 FQNNGV. CDR3 DNA: TGTGCCAGCAGCTTTACCCCACTGAGGAGCTCCTATAGTGAGGAGTTCTTC. Amino acids: CASSFTPLRSSYSEEFF. The complete variable domain, with remaining parts taken from reference TRBV11-2 and TRBJ2-1, reads EAGVAQSPRYKIIEKRQSVAFWCNPISGHATLYWYQQILGQGPKLLIQFQNNGVVDDSQLPKDRFSAERLKGVDSTLKIQPAKLEDSAVYLCASSFTPLRSSYSEEFFGPGTRLTVL.

With respect to this clonotype: The conserved final phenylalanine or tryptophan is absent from the CDR3, which likely points to a read error. The limits of the CDR3 on the DNA are not certain, so only TCRdb's listed CDR3 is given. This chain uses TRBV11-1 with TRBJ2-1; the listed D gene, TRBD2, was not tested against the DNA. Per the germline V gene, CDR1 is SGHAT and CDR2 is FQDESV (reference sequence). From its first to its last residue, the CDR3 has 12 amino acids. The CDR3 sequence: CASSWAEGEHFS.

This clonotype was detected only a few times. The gene calls are TRBV30 and TRBJ1-2; D gene uncertain. In germline, CDR1 is GTSNPN, CDR2 SVGIG (reference sequence). The V gene lost 2 bases and the J gene lost 1 base, with 8 bases spanning the gap. CDR3 size: 13 residues. As DNA, the CDR3 is TGTGCCTGGAGTCAGGACCTTAACTATGGCTACACCTTC. This codes for CAWSQDLNYGYTF.

The sample holds a few counts of this clonotype. It may be a read error: a sequence one base away is much more abundant. This rearrangement joins TRBV6-6 to TRBJ2-2; perhaps D is TRBD1 or TRBD2 (5 bases each). This CDR3 is 15 amino acids long. Looked up from germline, CDR1 is MNHNY and CDR2 is SVGAGI (reference sequence). The CDR3 protein is CASSPGTANTGELLF. The CDR3 DNA is TGTGCCAGCAGTCCCGGGACGGCGAACACCGGGGAGCTGCTTTTT.

The rearrangement uses TRBV11-3 and TRBJ2-3, with TRBD2 matching over 7 bases. There are 15 residues in the CDR3. Germline loops: CDR1 SGHNT, CDR2 YENEEA. Trimming cost V 6 bases and J 0 bases; bases outside gene matches: 6. The CDR3 region has the DNA TGTGCCAGCAGACTGGGACTAACCAGCACAGATACGCAGTATTTT. It yields the protein CASRLGLTSTDTQYF.

In this sample, this clonotype turned up many times. The V call is TRBV28, the J call TRBJ2-7; TRBD2 agrees at 10 bases. Germline V gives CDR1 MDHEN, CDR2 SYDVKM. This CDR3 has 16 residues. The trim removed 3 bases at V and 2 bases at J, leaving 7 bases unmatched. The chain's CDR3 is CASSFLGLASPYEQYF. The CDR3 bases are TGTGCCAGCAGTTTCCTGGGACTAGCGTCTCCCTACGAGCAGTACTTC. Variable domain in full (rest from reference TRBV28 and TRBJ2-7): DVKVTQSSRYLVKRTGEKVFLECVQDMDHENMFWYRQDPGLGLRLIYFSYDVKMKEKGDIPEGYSVSREKKERFSLILESASTNQTSMYLCASSFLGLASPYEQYFGPGTRLTVT.

Comment on this clonotype: Since no conserved phenylalanine or tryptophan closes the CDR3, a read error is the likely cause. The V and J genes are TRBV6-6 and TRBJ2-7, with 7 bases matching TRBD1. CDR3 length: 14 amino acids. V lost 1 base to trimming and J lost 6 bases; unmatched junction nucleotides: 6. The germline CDR1 and CDR2 sequences are MNHNY and SVGAGI (reference sequence). The CDR3 is CASSYLTGQSEQYL. The CDR3 DNA reads as TGTGCCAGCAGTTACTTGACAGGGCAGAGCGAGCAGTACCTC.